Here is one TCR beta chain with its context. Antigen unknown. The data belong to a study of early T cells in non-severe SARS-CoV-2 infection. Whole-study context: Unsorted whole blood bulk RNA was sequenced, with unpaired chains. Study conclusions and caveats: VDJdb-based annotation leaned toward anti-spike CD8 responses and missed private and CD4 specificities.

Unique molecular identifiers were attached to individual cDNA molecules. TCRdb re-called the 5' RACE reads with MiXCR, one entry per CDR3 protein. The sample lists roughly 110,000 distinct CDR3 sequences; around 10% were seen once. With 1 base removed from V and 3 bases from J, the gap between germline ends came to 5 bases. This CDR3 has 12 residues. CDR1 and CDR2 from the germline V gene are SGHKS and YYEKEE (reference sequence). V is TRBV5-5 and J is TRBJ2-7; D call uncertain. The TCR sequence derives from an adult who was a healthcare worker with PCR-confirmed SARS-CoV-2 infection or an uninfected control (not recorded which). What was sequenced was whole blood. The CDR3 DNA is TGTGCCAGCAGCTTGACGGTCTACGAGCAGTACTTC. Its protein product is CASSLTVYEQYF.